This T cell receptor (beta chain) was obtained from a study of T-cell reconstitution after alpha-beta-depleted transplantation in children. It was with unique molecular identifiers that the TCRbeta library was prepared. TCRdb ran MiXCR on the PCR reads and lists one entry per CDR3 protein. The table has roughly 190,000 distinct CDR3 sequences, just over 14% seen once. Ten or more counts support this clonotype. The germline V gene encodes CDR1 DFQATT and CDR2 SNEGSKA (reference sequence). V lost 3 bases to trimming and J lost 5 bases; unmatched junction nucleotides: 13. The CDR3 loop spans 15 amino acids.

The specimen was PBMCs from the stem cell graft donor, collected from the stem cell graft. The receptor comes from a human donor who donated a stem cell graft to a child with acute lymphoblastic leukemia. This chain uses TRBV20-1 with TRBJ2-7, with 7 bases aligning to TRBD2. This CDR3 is CSARPFGRETHEQYF. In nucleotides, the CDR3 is TGCAGTGCTAGGCCATTTGGGAGGGAGACCCACGAGCAGTACTTC.